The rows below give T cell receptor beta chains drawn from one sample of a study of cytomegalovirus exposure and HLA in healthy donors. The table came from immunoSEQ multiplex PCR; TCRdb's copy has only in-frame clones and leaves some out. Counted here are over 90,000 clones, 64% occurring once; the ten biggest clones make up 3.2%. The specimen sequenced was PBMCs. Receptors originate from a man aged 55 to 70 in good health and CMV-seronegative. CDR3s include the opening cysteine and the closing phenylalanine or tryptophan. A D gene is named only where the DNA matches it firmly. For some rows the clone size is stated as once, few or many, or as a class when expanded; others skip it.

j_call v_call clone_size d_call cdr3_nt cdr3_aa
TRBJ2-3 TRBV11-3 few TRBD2 TGTGCCAGCAGCTACGGGGGGGCCCTCGCGGATACGCAGTATTTT CASSYGGALADTQYF
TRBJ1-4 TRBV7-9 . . TGTGCCAGCAGCTTAGACCTCCAGGGGCTGACCGAAAAACTGTTTTTT CASSLDLQGLTEKLFF
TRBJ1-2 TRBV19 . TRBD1 TGTGCCAGTAGTATTCAGGGGGACGGCGGCTACACCTTC CASSIQGDGGYTF
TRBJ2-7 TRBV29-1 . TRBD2 TGCAGCGTTGTTCTAGCGGGACTCTACGAGCAGTACTTC CSVVLAGLYEQYF
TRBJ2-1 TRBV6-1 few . TGTGCCAGCAGTGGACAGCTCTACAATGAGCAGTTCTTC CASSGQLYNEQFF
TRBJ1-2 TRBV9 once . TGTGCCAGCAGCCCCGACTACAGGGTTTCCTATGGCTACACCTTC CASSPDYRVSYGYTF
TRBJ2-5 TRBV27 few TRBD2 TGTGCCAGCAGTTTATCGACTAGCGGGGGGTTCCTTGAAAAAGAGACCCAGTACTTC CASSLSTSGGFLEKETQYF
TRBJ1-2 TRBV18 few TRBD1 TGTGCCAGCTCACCGATGGACAGGATAGCCTATGGCTACACCTTC CASSPMDRIAYGYTF
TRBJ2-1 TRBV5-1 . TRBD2 TGCGCCAGCAGCTTGGGACTAGCGGGGGGGCTCAATGAGCAGTTCTTC CASSLGLAGGLNEQFF
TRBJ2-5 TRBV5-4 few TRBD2 TGTGCCAGCAGCTTGATAGCGGGGGGCCAAGAGACCCAGTACTTC CASSLIAGGQETQYF
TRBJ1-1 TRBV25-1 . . TGTGCCAGCAGTGAAGGGAAGTTGAGGGACACTGAAGCTTTCTTT CASSEGKLRDTEAFF
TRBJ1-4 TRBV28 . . TGTGCCAGCACCCAAGCGGGCAGCCTTGCAACTAATGAAAAACTGTTTTTT CASTQAGSLATNEKLFF
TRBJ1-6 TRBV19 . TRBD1 TGTGCCAGTAGCGAAACAGGGGTTCAGAATTCACCCCTCCACTTT CASSETGVQNSPLHF
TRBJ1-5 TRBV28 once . TGTGCCAGCAGTTTAAGAGGAGGGATAGGCAATCAGCCCCAGCATTTT CASSLRGGIGNQPQHF
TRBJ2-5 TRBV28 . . TGTGCCAGCAGTTTACCCCGGGGCCAAGAGACCCAGTACTTC CASSLPRGQETQYF
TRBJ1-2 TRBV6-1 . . TGTGCCAGCAGTCGGGATATTGAGACTTATGGCTACACCTTC CASSRDIETYGYTF
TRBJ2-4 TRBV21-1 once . TGTGCCAGCAGCAAATGGGAGCGTCTAATCGGGACTAAATCATTCCTGGTCATTCAGTACTTC CASSKWERLIGTKSFLVIQYF
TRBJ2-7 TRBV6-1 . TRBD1 TGTGCCAGCAGGCTCCCGGGACAGTCCTACGAGCAGTACTTC CASRLPGQSYEQYF
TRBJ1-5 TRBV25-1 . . TGTGCCAGCAGTGAGGGGGGGCAGGGCCACTCCAATCAGCCCCAGCATTTT CASSEGGQGHSNQPQHF
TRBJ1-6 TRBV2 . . TGTGCCAGCAATTACGTACAGGGAGACTCACCCCTCCACTTT CASNYVQGDSPLHF
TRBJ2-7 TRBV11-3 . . TGTGCCAGCAGCTTATTCCCGGGATCAAACAAGCAGTACTTC CASSLFPGSNKQYF
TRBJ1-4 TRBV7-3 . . TGTGCCAGCAGCCTTTCTGCGGGAGAAAAACTGTTTTTT CASSLSAGEKLFF